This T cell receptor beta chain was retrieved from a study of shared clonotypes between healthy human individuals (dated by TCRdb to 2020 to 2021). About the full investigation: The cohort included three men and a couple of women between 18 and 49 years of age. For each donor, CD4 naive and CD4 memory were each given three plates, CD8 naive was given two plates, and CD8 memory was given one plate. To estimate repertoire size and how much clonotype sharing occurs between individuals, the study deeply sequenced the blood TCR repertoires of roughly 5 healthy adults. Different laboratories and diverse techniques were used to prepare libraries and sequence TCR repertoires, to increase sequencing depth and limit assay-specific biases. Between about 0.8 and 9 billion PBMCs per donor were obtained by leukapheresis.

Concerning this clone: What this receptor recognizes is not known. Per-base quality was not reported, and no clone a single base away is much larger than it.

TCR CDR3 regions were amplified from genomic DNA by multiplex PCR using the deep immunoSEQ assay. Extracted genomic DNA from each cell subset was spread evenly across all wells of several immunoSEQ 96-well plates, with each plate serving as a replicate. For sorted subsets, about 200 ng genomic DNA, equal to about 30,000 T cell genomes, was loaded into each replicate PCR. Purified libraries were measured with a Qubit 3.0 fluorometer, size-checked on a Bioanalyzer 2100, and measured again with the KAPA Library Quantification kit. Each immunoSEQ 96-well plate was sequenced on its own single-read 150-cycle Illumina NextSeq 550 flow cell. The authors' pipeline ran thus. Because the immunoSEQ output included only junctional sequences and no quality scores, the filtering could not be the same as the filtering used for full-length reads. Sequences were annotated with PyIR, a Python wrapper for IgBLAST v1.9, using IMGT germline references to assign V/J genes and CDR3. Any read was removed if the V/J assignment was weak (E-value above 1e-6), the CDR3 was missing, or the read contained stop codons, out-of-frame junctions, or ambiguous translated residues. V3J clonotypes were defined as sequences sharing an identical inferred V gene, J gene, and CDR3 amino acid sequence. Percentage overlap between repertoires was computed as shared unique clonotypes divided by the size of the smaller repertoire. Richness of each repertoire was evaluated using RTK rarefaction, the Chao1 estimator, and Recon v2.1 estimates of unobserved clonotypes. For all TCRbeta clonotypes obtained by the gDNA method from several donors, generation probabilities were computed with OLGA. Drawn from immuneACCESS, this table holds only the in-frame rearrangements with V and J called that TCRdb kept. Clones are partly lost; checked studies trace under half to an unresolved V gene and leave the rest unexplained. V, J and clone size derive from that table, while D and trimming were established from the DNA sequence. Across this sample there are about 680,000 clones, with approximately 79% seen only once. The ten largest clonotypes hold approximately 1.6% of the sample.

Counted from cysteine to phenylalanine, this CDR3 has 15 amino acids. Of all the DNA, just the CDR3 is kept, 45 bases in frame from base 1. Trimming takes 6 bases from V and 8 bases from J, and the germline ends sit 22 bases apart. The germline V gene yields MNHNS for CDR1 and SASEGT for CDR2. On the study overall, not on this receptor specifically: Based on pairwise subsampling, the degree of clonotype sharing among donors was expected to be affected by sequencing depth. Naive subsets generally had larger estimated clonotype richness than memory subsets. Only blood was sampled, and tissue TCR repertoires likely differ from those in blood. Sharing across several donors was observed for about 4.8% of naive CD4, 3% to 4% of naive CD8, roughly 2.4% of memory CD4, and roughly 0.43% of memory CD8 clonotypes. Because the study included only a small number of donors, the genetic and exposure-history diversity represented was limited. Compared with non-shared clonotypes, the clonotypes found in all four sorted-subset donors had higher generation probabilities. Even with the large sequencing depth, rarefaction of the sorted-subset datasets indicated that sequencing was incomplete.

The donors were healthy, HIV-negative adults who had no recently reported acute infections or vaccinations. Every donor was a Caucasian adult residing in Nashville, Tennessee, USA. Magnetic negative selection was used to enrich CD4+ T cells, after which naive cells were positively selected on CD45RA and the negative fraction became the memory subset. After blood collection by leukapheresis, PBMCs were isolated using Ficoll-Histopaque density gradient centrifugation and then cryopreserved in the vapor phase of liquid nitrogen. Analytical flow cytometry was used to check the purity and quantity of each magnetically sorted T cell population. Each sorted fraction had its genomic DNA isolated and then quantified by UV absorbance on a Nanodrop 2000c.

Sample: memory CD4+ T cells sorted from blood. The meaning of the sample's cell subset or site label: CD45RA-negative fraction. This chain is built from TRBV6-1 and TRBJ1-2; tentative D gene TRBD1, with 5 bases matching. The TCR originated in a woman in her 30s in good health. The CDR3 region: CASSPEGSPEGGYTF. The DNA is TGTGCCAGCAGCCCAGAGGGATCTCCCGAGGGGGGCTACACCTTC.